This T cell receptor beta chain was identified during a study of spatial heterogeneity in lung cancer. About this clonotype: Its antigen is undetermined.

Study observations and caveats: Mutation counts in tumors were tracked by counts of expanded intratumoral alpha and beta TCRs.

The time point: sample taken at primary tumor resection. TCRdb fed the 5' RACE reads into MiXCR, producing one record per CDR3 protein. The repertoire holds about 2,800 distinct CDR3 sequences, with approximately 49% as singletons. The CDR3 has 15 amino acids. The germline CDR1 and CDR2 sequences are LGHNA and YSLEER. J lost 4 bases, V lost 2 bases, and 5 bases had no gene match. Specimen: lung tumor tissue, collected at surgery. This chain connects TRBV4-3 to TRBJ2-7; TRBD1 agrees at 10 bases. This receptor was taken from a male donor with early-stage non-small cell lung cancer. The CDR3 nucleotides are TGCGCCAGCAGCCAATCGACAGGGGGCAGGTACGAGCAGTACTTC. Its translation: CASSQSTGGRYEQYF.